What follows are 3 T cell receptor beta chains derived from one specimen sequenced in a study of OX40 agonist ivuxolimab in advanced cancers. The assay was immunoSEQ multiplex PCR, and TCRdb's table has in-frame clones only and misses some. The table records more than 95,000 clones, 94% of them present only once. The sample in question was CD4+ or CD8+ T cells sorted from blood, obtained in a trial of the OX40 agonist ivuxolimab. These receptors came from an adult with an advanced solid tumor such as melanoma, head and neck, liver or kidney cancer.

The chain joins TRBV6-5 to TRBJ1-1; 8 positions match TRBD1. The germline V gene has CDR1 MNHEY and CDR2 SVGAGI. The CDR3 runs to 14 residues. With 6 bases clipped from V and 5 bases from J, the junction kept 8 bases outside the gene matches. CDR3 bases: TGTGCCAGCAGCCCGGACTACAGGGGGACTGAAGCTTTCTTT. Its translation is CASSPDYRGTEAFF.

The rearrangement links TRBV7-9 to TRBJ2-3; D not certain. Per germline, CDR1 SEHNR and CDR2 FQNEAQ (reference sequence). CDR3 size: 18 residues. The V and J ends lost 0 bases and 2 bases respectively, with 18 bases between them. As DNA, the CDR3 is TGTGCCAGCAGCTTAGCGAGCGTCAGGCGGCGATCCACAGATACGCAGTATTTT. It is translated as CASSLASVRRRSTDTQYF.

The chain has TRBV7-9 and TRBJ1-6; D gene uncertain. The germline gives CDR1 SEHNR, CDR2 FQNEAQ (reference sequence). This CDR3 has 13 residues. V was clipped by 3 bases and J by 8 bases, with 8 bases between them. As DNA, the CDR3 is TGTGCCAGCAGCTTTAACAAGGATTCACCCCTCCACTTT. Protein: CASSFNKDSPLHF.